The 17 T cell receptor beta chains reported below all come from one sample, sequenced in a study of blood T cell repertoires in COVID-19. Generated by immunoSEQ multiplex PCR, the TCRdb table keeps only in-frame clones and is missing some. This sample has approximately 90,000 clones, with roughly nine tenths found just once. The sequencing sample was made of peripheral blood. These receptors were taken from a man aged 50-59 years with acute or convalescent COVID-19.

J is TRBJ2-1 and V is TRBV6-2 or TRBV6-3, with 8 bases matching TRBD2. The V and J ends lost 5 bases and 2 bases, in that order; junction bases with no gene match: 5. The CDR3 extends over 15 amino acids. CDR1 and CDR2 (germline): MNHEY, SVGEGT. CDR3: CASSPRGGPYNEQFF. CDR3 bases: TGTGCCAGCAGTCCACGGGGGGGCCCCTACAATGAGCAGTTCTTC.

This clone was found a few times. V usage is TRBV7-9 and J usage is TRBJ1-1; possibly TRBD1 for D (6 bases). Germline CDR1 SEHNR, CDR2 FQNEAQ (reference sequence). The CDR3 is 15 amino acids. V lost 5 bases to trimming and J lost 4 bases, with 17 bases between them. CDR3 in amino acids: CASSNRQAGGTEAFF. The DNA for the CDR3 is TGTGCCAGCAGCAATAGACAGGCTGGCGGCACTGAAGCTTTCTTT. The entire variable domain, with the rest obtained from reference TRBV7-9 and TRBJ1-1, is as follows: DTGVSQNPRHKITKRGQNVTFRCDPISEHNRLYWYRQTLGQGPEFLTYFQNEAQLEKSRLLSDRFSAERPKGSFSTLEIQRTEQGDSAMYLCASSNRQAGGTEAFFGQGTRLTVV.

V usage is TRBV9 and J usage is TRBJ2-7; 9 nucleotides align to TRBD2. Losses at the gene ends were 6 bases for V and 5 bases for J; bases not matched to a gene: 9. CDR1 and CDR2 (germline): SGDLS, YYNGEE. This CDR3 has 14 residues. The CDR3 sequence: CASNSGTSFHEQYF. The CDR3 nucleotides read TGTGCCAGCAACAGCGGGACTAGCTTTCACGAGCAGTACTTC. The whole variable domain, remainder taken from reference TRBV9 and TRBJ2-7, is DSGVTQTPKHLITATGQRVTLRCSPRSGDLSVYWYQQSLDQGLQFLIQYYNGEERAKGNILERFSAQQFPDLHSELNLSSLELGDSALYFCASNSGTSFHEQYFGPGTRLTVT.

The V call is TRBV5-1, the J call TRBJ1-1; no reliable D call. Per germline, CDR1 SGHRS and CDR2 YFSETQ. Trimming pared 0 bases from V and 0 bases from J, leaving 6 bases between. This CDR3 is 14 amino acids long. CDR3 bases: TGCGCCAGCAGCTTGGAACTAATGAACACTGAAGCTTTCTTT. Translating gives CASSLELMNTEAFF.

This chain uses TRBV7-3 with TRBJ1-1; no clear D gene. Germline-derived CDR1 and CDR2 are SGHTA and FQGTGA. The CDR3 contains 14 residues. With 8 bases removed from V and 1 base from J, the gap between germline ends came to 14 bases. The CDR3: CASPRSEPNTEAFF. The CDR3, as DNA: TGTGCCAGCCCACGAAGCGAGCCGAACACTGAAGCTTTCTTT.

The chain uses TRBV19 and TRBJ2-7; 10 bases fit TRBD2. Germline V gene data show CDR1 as LNHDA and CDR2 as SQIVND (reference sequence). V lost 3 bases and J lost 3; bases outside the gene matches: 8. The CDR3 totals 16 residues. CDR3 nucleotide sequence: TGTGCCAGTAGTATTGGGGCTAGCGGGGGCAGCTACGAGCAGTACTTC. Its protein is CASSIGASGGSYEQYF.

This sequence joins TRBV19 and TRBJ1-5; maybe TRBD1 (5 bases). V lost 1 base and J 1 base, leaving 20 bases between the germline ends. The CDR3 runs to 19 residues. Germline V gene lookup returns CDR1 LNHDA and CDR2 SQIVND (reference sequence). The CDR3 DNA reads TGTGCCAGTAGTATAGTATATTCGCCTCCCCGGGGGAGCAATCAGCCCCAGCATTTT. Translation: CASSIVYSPPRGSNQPQHF. Full variable domain (rest looked up from reference TRBV19 and TRBJ1-5): DGGITQSPKYLFRKEGQNVTLSCEQNLNHDAMYWYRQDPGQGLRLIYYSQIVNDFQKGDIAEGYSVSREKKESFPLTVTSAQKNPTAFYLCASSIVYSPPRGSNQPQHFGDGTRLSIL.

V is TRBV19 and J is TRBJ2-3, with TRBD1 matching over 7 bases. V lost 4 bases, J lost 1 base, and 5 bases stayed unmatched. Germline CDR1 LNHDA, CDR2 SQIVND (reference sequence). CDR3 length equals 15 residues. This CDR3 reads CASSNRGSGTDTQYF. Written as DNA, the CDR3 is TGTGCCAGTAGTAACAGGGGTTCTGGCACAGATACGCAGTATTTT.

V usage is TRBV29-1 and J usage is TRBJ1-4, with 8 bases that match TRBD1. The germline CDR1 and CDR2 sequences are SQVTM and ANQGSEA. Losses at the gene ends were 4 bases for V and 8 bases for J; bases not matched to a gene: 9. CDR3 size: 14 residues. CDR3: CSVGQGAHREKLFF. CDR3 DNA: TGCAGCGTTGGTCAGGGGGCGCACAGAGAAAAACTGTTTTTT.

J is TRBJ2-6 and V is TRBV28, with D uncertain. V lost 7 bases and J 4 bases, leaving 8 bases between the germline ends. Per germline, CDR1 MDHEN and CDR2 SYDVKM. This CDR3 comprises 13 residues. CDR3 coding DNA: TGTGCCAGCAAGACTTCCGGGGCCAACGTCCTGACTTTC. This gives the protein CASKTSGANVLTF. Drawing the rest from reference TRBV28 and TRBJ2-6, the complete variable domain is DVKVTQSSRYLVKRTGEKVFLECVQDMDHENMFWYRQDPGLGLRLIYFSYDVKMKEKGDIPEGYSVSREKKERFSLILESASTNQTSMYLCASKTSGANVLTFGAGSRLTVL.

The J gene is TRBJ2-7, the V gene TRBV29-1, with D hard to call. V was clipped by 0 bases and J by 3 bases, with 6 bases between them. CDR3 length equals 12 residues. The germline V gene encodes CDR1 SQVTM and CDR2 ANQGSEA. In nucleotides, the CDR3 is TGCAGCGTTGAAGAATCAGGCTACGAGCAGTACTTC. Translating it yields CSVEESGYEQYF.

The chain recombines TRBV7-2 with TRBJ2-3; TRBD2 might be the D (5 bases). Trimming pared 1 base from V and 2 bases from J, leaving 13 bases between. The CDR3 runs 16 residues. The germline gives CDR1 SGHTA, CDR2 FQGNSA. In DNA form, the CDR3 reads TGTGCCAGCAGCTTAGAGTTCAGCGGCTACACAGATACGCAGTATTTT. This translates into CASSLEFSGYTDTQYF.

The J gene is TRBJ1-2, the V gene TRBV29-1; tentative D call: TRBD1 (5 bases). The CDR3 contains 11 residues. With 3 bases removed from V and 7 bases from J, the gap between germline ends came to 9 bases. The germline V gene encodes CDR1 SQVTM and CDR2 ANQGSEA. Here the CDR3 DNA reads TGCAGCGTTGAGGAGGGGCTTGGCTACACCTTC. Translation: CSVEEGLGYTF.

This chain connects TRBV4-1 to TRBJ2-3, with TRBD2 identical over 12 bases. CDR1 is MGHRA, CDR2 YSYEKL, per germline. The CDR3 length is 19 residues. Trimming took 3 bases from V and 0 from J; bases not matched to a gene: 10. The CDR3 region has the DNA TGCGCCAGCAGCCAGGGCAGACTAGCGGGGGTTTCTAGCACAGATACGCAGTATTTT. Protein: CASSQGRLAGVSSTDTQYF.

V gene TRBV19 combines with J gene TRBJ2-2; D gene unclear. Trimming cost V 8 bases and J 4 bases, with 8 bases left between them. Germline CDR1 LNHDA, CDR2 SQIVND (reference sequence). The CDR3 totals 12 residues. CDR3 residues: CASHYSTGELFF. DNA for the CDR3: TGTGCCAGTCATTACAGCACCGGGGAGCTGTTTTTT.

This clone was seen only a few times. The DNA for the CDR3 is TGTGCCAGCACGCGGGACCCTAATTCACCCCTCCACTTT. It specifies CASTRDPNSPLHF. The chain combines TRBV6-5 with TRBJ1-6, with TRBD1 as a possible D gene (5 bases). There are 13 residues in the CDR3. Germline V CDR1 and CDR2: MNHEY, SVGAGI. Trimming cost V 7 bases and J 6 bases, with 10 bases left between them.

The table lists this clone with a count of one. The rearrangement uses TRBV7-2 and TRBJ1-2, with no clear D. The length of the CDR3 is 13 residues. V lost 1 base and J 2 bases, leaving 5 bases between the germline ends. Germline values: CDR1 SGHTA, CDR2 FQGNSA. Here the CDR3 DNA reads TGTGCCAGCAGCTTAGGGCAGAACTATGGCTACACCTTC. As protein: CASSLGQNYGYTF.